This T cell receptor (beta chain) was documented in a study of blood T cell repertoires in COVID-19 (dated by TCRdb to 2018 to 2021). Background on the whole study: Samples from collaborators originated in the United States, Italy and Spain and spanned both the acute and convalescent phases of COVID-19. The prospective study material was composed of cDNA or gDNA derived from T cells, B-cell-depleted T cells, or PBMCs. Subjects who had been exposed to COVID-19, were actively infected with it, or had recovered from it provided the deeply sampled blood TCRbeta repertoires that made up the dataset. The repertoires were released in a freely available public database meant as a resource for research on the immune response to SARS-CoV-2. Samples came from the ongoing ImmuneRACE study (first 160 participants) plus 1,254 subjects from 6 global collaborators. Sample metadata almost always included a de-identified subject ID, COVID-19 status, age in years and sex. HLA class I and class II types, where available, came from metadata supplied by the sample provider rather than from assay-based typing.

Each collaborating institution followed its own protocols to collect whole blood in K2EDTA tubes. Collaborator samples were shipped for TCRbeta analysis as frozen whole blood, isolated PBMCs, or DNA extracted from either sample type. The immunoSEQ Assay, a bias-controlled multiplex PCR, was used to amplify TCRbeta CDR3 regions from genomic DNA. Per the authors' processing: The number of nucleated cells in each sample was estimated by amplification of reference gene primers within the assay. To quantify the absolute abundance of each unique TCRbeta CDR3 rearrangement, sequence reads were collapsed and filtered. Productive Simpson clonality was computed per sample as the square root of Simpson's diversity index over productive rearrangements. TCRdb retrieved this table from immuneACCESS and kept in-frame rearrangements only. Not all clones are present; in checked studies, unresolved V genes account for under half, and no reason is known for the remainder. That table gives V, J and clone size, and the DNA gave D and trimming. A total of 100,000 to 150,000 clones appear in this sample, roughly 85% of them only once. The ten top clones hold under 7% of the sample.

Overall results and qualifications from the work: How much clinical and demographic metadata was included differed by source and by participant, and the metadata was provided uncurated.

From its cysteine to its phenylalanine, the CDR3 spans 16 amino acids. Only the CDR3 portion is preserved as DNA: 48 bases, with reading frame beginning at the first base. V trim: 1 base; J trim: 6 bases; unmatched bases: 9. CDR1 and CDR2, looked up from the germline V gene, are LGHNA and YNFKEQ. About this clone: Its antigen specificity is not known. No base quality values were provided; no much bigger clone lies one nucleotide off.

This TCR was recovered from a man at least 80 years old with active or convalescent COVID-19. The V and J segments used are TRBV4-2 and TRBJ1-2; 9 nucleotides in the junction match TRBD1. The source material was peripheral blood. The nucleotide sequence reads as follows: TGTGCCAGCAGCCAAGGGACCGGGACAGGGAACGATGGCTACACCTTC. Its product reads: CASSQGTGTGNDGYTF.